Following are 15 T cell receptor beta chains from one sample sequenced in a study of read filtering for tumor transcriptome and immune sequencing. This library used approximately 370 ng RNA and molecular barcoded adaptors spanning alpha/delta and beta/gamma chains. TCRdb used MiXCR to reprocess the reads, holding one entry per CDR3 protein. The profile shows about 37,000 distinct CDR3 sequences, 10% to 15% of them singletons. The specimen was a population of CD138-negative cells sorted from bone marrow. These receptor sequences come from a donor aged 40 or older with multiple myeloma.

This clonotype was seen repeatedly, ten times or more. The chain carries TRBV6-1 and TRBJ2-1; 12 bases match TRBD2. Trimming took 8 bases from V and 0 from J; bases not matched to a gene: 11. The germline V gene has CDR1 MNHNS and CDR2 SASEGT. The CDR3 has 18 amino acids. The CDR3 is CASRPQSSGGVSYNEQFF. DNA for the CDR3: TGTGCCAGCCGACCCCAATCTAGCGGGGGGGTCTCCTACAATGAGCAGTTCTTC.

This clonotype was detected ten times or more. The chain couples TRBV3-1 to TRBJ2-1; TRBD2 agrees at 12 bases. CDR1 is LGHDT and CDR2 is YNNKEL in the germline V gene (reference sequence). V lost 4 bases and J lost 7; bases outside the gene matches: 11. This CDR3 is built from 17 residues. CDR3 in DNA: TGTGCCAGCAGCCCCTTCCATCTAGCGGGGGGGCCAAATGAGCAGTTCTTC. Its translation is CASSPFHLAGGPNEQFF.

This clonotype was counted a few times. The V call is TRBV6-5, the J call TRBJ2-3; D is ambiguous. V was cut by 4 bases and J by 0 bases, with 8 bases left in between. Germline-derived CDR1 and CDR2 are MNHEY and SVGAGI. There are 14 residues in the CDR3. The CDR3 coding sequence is TGTGCCAGCAGTTCGAAGGCTAGCACAGATACGCAGTATTTT. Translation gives CASSSKASTDTQYF.

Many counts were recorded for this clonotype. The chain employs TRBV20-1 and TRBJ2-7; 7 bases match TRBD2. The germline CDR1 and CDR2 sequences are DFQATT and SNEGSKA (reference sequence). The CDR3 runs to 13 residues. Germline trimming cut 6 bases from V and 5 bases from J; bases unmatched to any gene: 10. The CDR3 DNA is TGCAGTGCGAGGACTAGTAGGATCGACGAGCAGTACTTC. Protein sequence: CSARTSRIDEQYF.

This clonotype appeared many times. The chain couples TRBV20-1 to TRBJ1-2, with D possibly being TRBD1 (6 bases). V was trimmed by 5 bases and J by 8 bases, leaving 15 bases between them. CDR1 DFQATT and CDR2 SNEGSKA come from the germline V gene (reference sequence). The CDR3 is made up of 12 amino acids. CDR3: CSASPGENGYTF. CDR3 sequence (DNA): TGCAGTGCTTCCCCAGGGGAAAACGGCTACACCTTC.

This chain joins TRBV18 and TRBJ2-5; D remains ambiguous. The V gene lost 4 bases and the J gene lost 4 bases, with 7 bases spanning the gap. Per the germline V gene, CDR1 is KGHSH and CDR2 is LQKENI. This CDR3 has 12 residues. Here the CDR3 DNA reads TGTGCCAGCTCACGACGCACAGAGACCCAGTACTTC. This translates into CASSRRTETQYF.

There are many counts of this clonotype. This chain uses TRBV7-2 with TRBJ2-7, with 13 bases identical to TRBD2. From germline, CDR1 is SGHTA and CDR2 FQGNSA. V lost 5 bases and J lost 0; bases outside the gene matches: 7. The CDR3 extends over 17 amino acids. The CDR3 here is CASSHPGTSGISYEQYF. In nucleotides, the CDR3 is TGTGCCAGCAGCCATCCAGGGACTAGCGGGATCTCCTACGAGCAGTACTTC.

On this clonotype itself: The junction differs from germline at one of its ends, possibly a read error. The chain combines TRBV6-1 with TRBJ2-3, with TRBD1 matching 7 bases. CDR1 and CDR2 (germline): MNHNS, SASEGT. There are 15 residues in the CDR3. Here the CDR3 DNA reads TGTGCCAGCAGGGACGAGGGGGCCGGCACAGGTACGCAGTACTTT. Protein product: CASRDEGAGTGTQYF.

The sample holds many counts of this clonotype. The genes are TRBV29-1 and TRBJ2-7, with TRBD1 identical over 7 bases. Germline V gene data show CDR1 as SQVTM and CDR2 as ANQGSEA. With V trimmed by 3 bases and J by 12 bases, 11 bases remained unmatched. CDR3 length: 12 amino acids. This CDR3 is CSVDTQGSVRYF. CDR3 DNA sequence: TGCAGCGTTGACACACAGGGGTCGGTGCGGTACTTC.

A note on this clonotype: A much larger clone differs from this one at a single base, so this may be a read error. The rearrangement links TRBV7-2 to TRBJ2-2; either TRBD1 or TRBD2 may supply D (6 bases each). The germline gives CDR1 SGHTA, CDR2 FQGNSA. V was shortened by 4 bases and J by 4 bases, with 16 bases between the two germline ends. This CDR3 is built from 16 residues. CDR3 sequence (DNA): TGTGCCAGCAGCTCAATGGGGGGCCTCACCACCGGGGAGCTGTTTTTT. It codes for CASSSMGGLTTGELFF.

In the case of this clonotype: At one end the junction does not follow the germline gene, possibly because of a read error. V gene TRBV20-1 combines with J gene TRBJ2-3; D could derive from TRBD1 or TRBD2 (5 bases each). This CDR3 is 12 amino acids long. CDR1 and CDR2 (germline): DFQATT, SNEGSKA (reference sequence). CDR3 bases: TGCGGGGGTAGAATGATCACAGATATGCAGTATTTT. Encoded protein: CGGRMITDMQYF.

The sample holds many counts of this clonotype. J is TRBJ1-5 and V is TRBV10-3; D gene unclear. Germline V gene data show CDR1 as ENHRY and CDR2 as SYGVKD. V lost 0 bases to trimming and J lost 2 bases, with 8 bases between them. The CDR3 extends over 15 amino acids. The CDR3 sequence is CAISESGGGNQPQHF. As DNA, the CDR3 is TGTGCCATCAGTGAGTCGGGTGGGGGCAATCAGCCCCAGCATTTT.

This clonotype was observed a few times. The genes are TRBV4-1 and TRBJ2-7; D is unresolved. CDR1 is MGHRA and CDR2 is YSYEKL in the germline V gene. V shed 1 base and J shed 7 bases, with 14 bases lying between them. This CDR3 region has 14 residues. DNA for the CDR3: TGCGCCAGCAGCCAAGGACATCCTGGCTGGGAGCAGTACTTC. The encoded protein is CASSQGHPGWEQYF.

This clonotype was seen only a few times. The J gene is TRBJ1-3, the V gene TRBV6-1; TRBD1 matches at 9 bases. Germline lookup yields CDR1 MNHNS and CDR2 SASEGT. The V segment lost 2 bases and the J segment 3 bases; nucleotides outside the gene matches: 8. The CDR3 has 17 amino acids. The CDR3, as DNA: TGTGCCAGCAGTGAATGGGGGACAGGGTTAATTGGAAACACCATATATTTT. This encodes CASSEWGTGLIGNTIYF.

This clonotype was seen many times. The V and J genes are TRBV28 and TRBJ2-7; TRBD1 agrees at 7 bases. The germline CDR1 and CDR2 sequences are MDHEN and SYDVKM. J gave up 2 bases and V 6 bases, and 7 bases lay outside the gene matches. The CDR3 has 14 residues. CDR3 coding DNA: TGTGCCAGCAGCGAGGGACAGTTGGCCTACGAGCAGTACTTC. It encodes CASSEGQLAYEQYF.